This TCR beta chain originates from a study of type 1 regulatory T cells. Study outcomes and limitations: Compared with non-type 1 regulatory T cells, type 1 regulatory T cells showed a more restricted TCR repertoire.

The CDR3 is made up of 13 amino acids. The trim removed 7 bases at V and 7 bases at J, leaving 9 bases unmatched. Germline V gives CDR1 SQVTM, CDR2 ANQGSEA. This clonotype was counted many times. The antigen is undetermined. One entry per CDR3 protein, called by TCRdb with MiXCR from the reads. Here the sample spans some 71,000 distinct CDR3 sequences, around 20% being singletons. The sample comprised cultured type 1 regulatory T (Tr1) cells, either the whole culture or a sorted fraction (not recorded which). The V gene is TRBV29-1, the J gene TRBJ2-2; TRBD1 aligns across 7 bases. The sequence was collected from a human donor in good health. This chain's CDR3 is CSARQGRNGELFF. The CDR3 DNA sequence: TGCAGCGCTAGACAGGGTAGAAACGGGGAGCTGTTTTTT.